What follows describes a single TCR beta chain. This sample is drawn from a study of blood T cell repertoires in COVID-19. Study overall: Sample material is recorded as cDNA or gDNA derived from T cells, B-cell-depleted T cells, or PBMCs.

Produced via immunoSEQ multiplex PCR; TCRdb's table is partial and in-frame only. There are about 220,000 clones in the sample; 83% occur only once, and around 3.3% lies in the top ten. Trimming cost V 1 base and J 0 bases; bases outside gene matches: 6. The CDR3 length is 18 residues. Germline CDR1 and CDR2: LGHNA and YSLEER. The study recruited people aged about 18 to 95 years across 24 US areas. The study assigned cohorts using participant-reported clinical history. Within 2 weeks before study entry, exposed participants met a COVID-19 case. The sequence was obtained from a woman between 40 and 55 years old who had been exposed to COVID-19. The sequencing sample was made of PBMCs or T cells enriched from blood (not recorded which). The chain carries TRBV4-3 and TRBJ2-6, with 7 bases identical to TRBD1. CDR3 sequence reads: CASSQGTGGPSGANVLTF. The CDR3 coding sequence is TGCGCCAGCAGCCAAGGGACAGGAGGTCCCTCTGGGGCCAACGTCCTGACTTTC.